This T cell receptor beta chain originates from a study of cytomegalovirus exposure and HLA in healthy donors. The study's findings and limits: Later analysis showed most CMV-associated TCR beta chains appearing HLA-restricted.

Germline CDR1 and CDR2: SGHDT and YYEEEE. V lost 2 bases, J lost 3 bases, and 1 base stayed unmatched. The CDR3 has 14 amino acids. This clone appeared a single time. Its cognate antigen is unknown. PCR was performed using 60 Vbeta and 13 Jbeta primers. Assay used: immunoSEQ multiplex PCR; TCRdb lists only in-frame clones, some missing. This sample has about 160,000 clones; around four fifths occur once, and the top ten carry around 1.3%. This rearrangement joins TRBV5-6 to TRBJ2-5; TRBD2 aligns across 10 bases. The receptor comes from a boy younger than 10 in good health and CMV-seronegative. The specimen was PBMCs. The CDR3 sequence is CASSFTSGKETQYF. CDR3 coding DNA: TGTGCCAGCAGCTTTACTAGCGGGAAAGAGACCCAGTACTTC.